This is a list of T cell receptor beta chains from one sample in a study of blood T cells in healthy people across ages. TCRdb analysed the 5' RACE reads with MiXCR anew, one entry per CDR3 protein. The sample yields some 1,800,000 distinct CDR3 sequences, around 40% seen once. Specimen: blood. These receptor sequences come from a human donor in good health. The CDR3 runs from the conserved cysteine through the conserved F or W. A D gene is named only where the DNA matches it firmly. The listing skips clone size in some rows; elsewhere it reads once, few, many or a size class.

>TRBJ1-4|-|-|TRBV7-9|14
TGTGCCAGCAGCTCCGGACGGCGGAATGAAAAACGGTTTTTT
CASSSGRRNEKRFF
>TRBJ1-2|TRBD1|-|TRBV7-3|12
TGTGCCAGCAGCGGGGACAGGACATCCTACACCTTC
CASSGDRTSYTF
>TRBJ1-2|TRBD1|-|TRBV4-2|14
TGTGCCAGCAGCCAAGAAGGAGGGGGCAATGGCTACACCTTC
CASSQEGGGNGYTF
>TRBJ2-4|-|-|TRBV28|16
TGTGCCAGCAGTTCGCTCAGGGGAGGATCTGTAAACATTCAGTACTTC
CASSSLRGGSVNIQYF
>TRBJ1-1|-|-|TRBV29-1|13
TGCAGCTTAGGGAGGCTTCCGAACACTGAAGCTTTCTTT
CSLGRLPNTEAFF
>TRBJ1-1|-|-|TRBV6-1|15
TGTGCCAGCTTGAGAAAGGAGGTTGGGGACACTGAAGCTTTCTTT
CASLRKEVGDTEAFF
>TRBJ2-2|-|-|TRBV21-1|19
TGTGCCAGCAGCAAAGGGGGAAGAACTATGGGGCTGAACACCGGGGAGCTGTTTTTT
CASSKGGRTMGLNTGELFF
>TRBJ2-5|-|-|TRBV20-1|15
TGCAGTGCTGGACTGGTCGGGGGTTCTCAAGAGACCCAGTACTTC
CSAGLVGGSQETQYF
>TRBJ2-3|TRBD1|-|TRBV29-1|14
TGCAGCGTTGAGGACAGGGGGCGGGCAGATACGCAGTATTTT
CSVEDRGRADTQYF
>TRBJ2-5|-|many|TRBV28|14
TGTGCCAGCAGTTTTGGTGGGTACCAAGAGACCCAGTACTTC
CASSFGGYQETQYF
>TRBJ1-3|-|-|TRBV7-6|15
TGTGCCAGCAGCTCGGACATCGCCTCTGGAAACACCATATATTTT
CASSSDIASGNTIYF
>TRBJ2-7|TRBD1|few|TRBV24-1|14
TGTGCCACCAGTGTGGGACAGGGGAGGAACGAGCAGTACTTC
CATSVGQGRNEQYF
>TRBJ2-7|-|few|TRBV6-5|14
TGTGCCAGCAGTTACCTCAGGAGGTCCTACGAGCAGTACTTC
CASSYLRRSYEQYF
>TRBJ2-6|-|-|TRBV7-9|18
TGTGCCAGCAACCTACGCGGTGGGGCTTCCTCTGGGGCCAACGTCCTGACTTTC
CASNLRGGASSGANVLTF
>TRBJ2-5|TRBD2|-|TRBV4-2|17
TGTGCCAGCAGCCAAGTGTTTTCTAGCGGGGGGGAGGAGACCCAGTACTTC
CASSQVFSSGGEETQYF
>TRBJ1-4|-|few|TRBV7-8|14
TGTGCCAGCAGCTTAGCGCTACCCGGCGAGGAACTGTTTTTT
CASSLALPGEELFF
>TRBJ2-3|-|few|TRBV15|16
TGTGCCACCAGCAGAGATCAGGGAACTAGCACAGATACGCAGTATTTT
CATSRDQGTSTDTQYF
>TRBJ1-1|TRBD1|-|TRBV29-1|15
TGCAGCGTTATTTTGGACAGGGGAAGTAGCACTGAAGCTTTCTTT
CSVILDRGSSTEAFF
>TRBJ1-2|-|many|TRBV7-2|12
TGTGCCAGCAGCTTAGTGGTGGGGGGCTACACCTTC
CASSLVVGGYTF
>TRBJ2-1|TRBD1|-|TRBV29-1|16
TGCAGCGTCGTCCCCAAGACAGGGAGCTCCTACAATGAGCAGTTCTTC
CSVVPKTGSSYNEQFF
>TRBJ2-7|TRBD1|-|TRBV7-8|17
TGTGCCAGCAGCCTTCCCCTACGACAGGGGGCTGGCAGGGAGCAGTACTTC
CASSLPLRQGAGREQYF
>TRBJ2-3|-|-|TRBV12-5|16
TGTGCTAGTGGTTTGCGGACGGTTTCTAGCACAGATACGCAGTATTTT
CASGLRTVSSTDTQYF
>TRBJ2-3|TRBD2|few|TRBV4-3|18
TGCGCCAGCAGCGAAGGGACTAGCCGGAAGGGTAACACAGATACGCAGTATTTT
CASSEGTSRKGNTDTQYF
>TRBJ2-7|-|-|TRBV20-1|15
TGCAGTGCTAACCATCAGGGGAGAGGGGGCTACGAGCAGTACTTC
CSANHQGRGGYEQYF
>TRBJ2-7|TRBD2|once|TRBV3-1|16
TGTGCCAGCAGCCAATTCTGGAGCGGGGGGGGATACGAGCAGTACTTC
CASSQFWSGGGYEQYF
>TRBJ2-1|TRBD2|-|TRBV12-3/TRBV12-4|18
TGTGCCAGCAGTTTGTTGGGACTAGCGGGGGGGATCTACAATGAGCAGTTCTTC
CASSLLGLAGGIYNEQFF
>TRBJ2-1|-|-|TRBV4-3|16
TGCGCCAGCAGCCAAGGGAGTTGGGGCTCCTACAATGAGCAGTTCTTC
CASSQGSWGSYNEQFF
>TRBJ2-7|-|few|TRBV9|16
TGTGCCAGCAGCGCCGGGTTGGCCACTACCCCCTACGAGCAGTACTTC
CASSAGLATTPYEQYF
>TRBJ2-3|-|-|TRBV9|16
TGTGCCAGCAGCAACAACAGGGAAGGGGACACAGATACGCAGTATTTT
CASSNNREGDTDTQYF
>TRBJ2-1|-|few|TRBV4-1|13
TGCGCCAGCAGCCAGCAACTAGACAATGAGCAGTTCTTC
CASSQQLDNEQFF
>TRBJ2-5|-|-|TRBV2|15
TGTGCCAGCAGTGGAATGGTATTAGCCGGGGAGACCCAGTACTTC
CASSGMVLAGETQYF
>TRBJ2-5|-|few|TRBV12-3/TRBV12-4|14
TGTGCCAGCAGTCAAAACCGGGAGCAAGAGACCCAGTACTTC
CASSQNREQETQYF
>TRBJ2-7|TRBD1|few|TRBV10-3|14
TGTGCCATCACCTGGGACAGGGGAGACTACGAGCAGTACTTC
CAITWDRGDYEQYF
>TRBJ2-1|-|few|TRBV7-2|13
TGTGCCAGCACCCTTGGGGAGTACAATGAGCAGTTCTTC
CASTLGEYNEQFF
>TRBJ2-5|TRBD2|few|TRBV4-3|17
TGCGCCAGCAGCCAAGATTGGTTAGCGGGGAGTGGAGAGACCCAGTACTTC
CASSQDWLAGSGETQYF
>TRBJ2-2|-|-|TRBV5-5|15
TGTGCCAGCAGCTTTCGAAGGGGGACTGCCGGGGAGCTGTTTTTT
CASSFRRGTAGELFF
>TRBJ2-1|TRBD1|-|TRBV11-1|16
TGTGCCAGCAGCTTTCGCGGGACAGGGTATGCGGGTGAGCAGTTCTTC
CASSFRGTGYAGEQFF
>TRBJ1-4|-|-|TRBV2|18
TGTGCCAGCATAATCAGGAGACCACCATTTACAACTAATGAAAAACTGTTTTTT
CASIIRRPPFTTNEKLFF
>TRBJ2-1|-|few|TRBV11-1|11
TGTGCCAGCAGCTTAGGGAGACCGCAGTTCTTC
CASSLGRPQFF
>TRBJ2-7|-|-|TRBV7-2|14
TGTGCCAGCAGCCCCAGGGTTTGGGGGGACGAGCAGTACTTC
CASSPRVWGDEQYF
>TRBJ2-1|-|once|TRBV7-2|11
TGTACCAGCAGCTTTTATCATGAGCAGTTCTTC
CTSSFYHEQFF
>TRBJ1-1|-|-|TRBV6-5|15
TGTGCCAGCAGAGATATCTTGGGAGGTCGGACTGAAGCTTTCTTT
CASRDILGGRTEAFF
>TRBJ1-5|-|many|TRBV18|13
TGTGCCAGCAGCCCAGGGAGGGATCAGCCCCAGCATTTT
CASSPGRDQPQHF
>TRBJ2-7|-|few|TRBV3-1|14
TGTGCCAGCAGCCGCGGACTGACGGCCTACGAGCAGTACTTC
CASSRGLTAYEQYF
>TRBJ1-2|-|few|TRBV29-1|15
TGCAGCGTTGGTGAGATTATGGCGGTGCCCAACGGCTACACCTTC
CSVGEIMAVPNGYTF
>TRBJ1-2|-|few|TRBV7-2|15
TGTGCCAGCAGCCCGAGGGGCGGGACACTGGATGGCTACACCTTC
CASSPRGGTLDGYTF
>TRBJ2-4|-|few|TRBV20-1|13
TGCAGTGCCGAGAGAGTAGCCAAAAACATTCAGTACTTC
CSAERVAKNIQYF
>TRBJ1-4|-|-|TRBV6-5|12
TGTGCCAGCAGGTCCCTGGAGGAAAAACTGTTTTTT
CASRSLEEKLFF
>TRBJ1-1|-|few|TRBV12-3/TRBV12-4|11
TGTGCCAGCGAACATGAGACTGAAGCTTTCTTT
CASEHETEAFF
>TRBJ1-1|-|few|TRBV9|14
TGTGCCAGCAGCGCGGACCTCATGAACACTGAAGCTTTCTTT
CASSADLMNTEAFF
>TRBJ2-4|TRBD1|-|TRBV4-1|17
TGCGCCAGCAGCCAAGTAGGACAGGAGAAAACCAAAAACATTCAGTACTTC
CASSQVGQEKTKNIQYF
>TRBJ2-7|TRBD1|-|TRBV5-6|15
TGTGCCAGCAGCTTGGTGCCGACAGGGGGTATCGAGCAGTACTTC
CASSLVPTGGIEQYF
>TRBJ2-3|-|-|TRBV7-2|14
TGTGCCAGCAGCCGTACCCTAACCACAGATACGCAGTATTTT
CASSRTLTTDTQYF
>TRBJ2-3|TRBD2|-|TRBV5-1|16
TGCGCCAGCAGCTTGGAGACTAGCAGCAGCACAGATACGCAGTATTTT
CASSLETSSSTDTQYF
>TRBJ2-1|-|few|TRBV7-2|11
TGTGCCAGCAGTCTTAACAATGGGCAGTTCTTC
CASSLNNGQFF